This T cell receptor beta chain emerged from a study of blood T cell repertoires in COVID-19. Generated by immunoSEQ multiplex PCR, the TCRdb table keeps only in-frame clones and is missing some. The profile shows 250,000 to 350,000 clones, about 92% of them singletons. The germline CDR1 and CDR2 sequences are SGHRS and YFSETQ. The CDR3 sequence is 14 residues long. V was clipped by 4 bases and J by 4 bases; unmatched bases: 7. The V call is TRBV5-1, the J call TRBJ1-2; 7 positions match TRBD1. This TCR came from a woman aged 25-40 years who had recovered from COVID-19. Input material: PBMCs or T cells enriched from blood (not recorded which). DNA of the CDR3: TGCGCCAGCAGCGGGATGACAGGGCGCTATGGCTACACCTTC. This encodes CASSGMTGRYGYTF.